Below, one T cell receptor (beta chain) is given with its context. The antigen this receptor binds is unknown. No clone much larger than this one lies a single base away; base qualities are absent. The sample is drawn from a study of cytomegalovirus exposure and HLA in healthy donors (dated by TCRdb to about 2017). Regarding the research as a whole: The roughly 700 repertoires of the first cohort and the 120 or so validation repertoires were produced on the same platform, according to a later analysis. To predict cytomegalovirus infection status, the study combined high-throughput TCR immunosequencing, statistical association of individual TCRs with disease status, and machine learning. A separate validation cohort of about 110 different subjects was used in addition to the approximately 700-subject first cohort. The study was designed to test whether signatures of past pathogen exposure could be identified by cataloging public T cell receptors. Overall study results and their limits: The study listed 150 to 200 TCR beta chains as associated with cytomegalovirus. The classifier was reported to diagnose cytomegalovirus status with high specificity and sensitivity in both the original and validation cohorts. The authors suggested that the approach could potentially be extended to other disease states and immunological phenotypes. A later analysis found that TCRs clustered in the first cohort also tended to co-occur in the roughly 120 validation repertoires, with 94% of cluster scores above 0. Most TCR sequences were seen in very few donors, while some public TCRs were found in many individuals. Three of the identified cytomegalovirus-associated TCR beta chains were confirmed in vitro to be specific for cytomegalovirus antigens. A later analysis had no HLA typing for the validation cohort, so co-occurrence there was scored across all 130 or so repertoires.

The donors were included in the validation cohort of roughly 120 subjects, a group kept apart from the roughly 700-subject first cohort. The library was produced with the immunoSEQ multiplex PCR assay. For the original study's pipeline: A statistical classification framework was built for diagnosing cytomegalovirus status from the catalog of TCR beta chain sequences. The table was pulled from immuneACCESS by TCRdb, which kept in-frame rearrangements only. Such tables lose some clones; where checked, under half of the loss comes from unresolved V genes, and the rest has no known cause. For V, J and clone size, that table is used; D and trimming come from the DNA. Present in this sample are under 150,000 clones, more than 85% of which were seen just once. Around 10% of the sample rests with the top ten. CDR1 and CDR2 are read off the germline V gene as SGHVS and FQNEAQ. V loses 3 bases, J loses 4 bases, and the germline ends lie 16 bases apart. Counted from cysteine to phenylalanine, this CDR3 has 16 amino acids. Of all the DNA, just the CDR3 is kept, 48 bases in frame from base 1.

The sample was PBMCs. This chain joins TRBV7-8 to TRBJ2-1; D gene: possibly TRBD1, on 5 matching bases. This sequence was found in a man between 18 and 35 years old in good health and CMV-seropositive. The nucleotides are TGTGCCAGCAGCTTGGTGAGCAAGACAGCTTACAATGAGCAGTTCTTC. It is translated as CASSLVSKTAYNEQFF.